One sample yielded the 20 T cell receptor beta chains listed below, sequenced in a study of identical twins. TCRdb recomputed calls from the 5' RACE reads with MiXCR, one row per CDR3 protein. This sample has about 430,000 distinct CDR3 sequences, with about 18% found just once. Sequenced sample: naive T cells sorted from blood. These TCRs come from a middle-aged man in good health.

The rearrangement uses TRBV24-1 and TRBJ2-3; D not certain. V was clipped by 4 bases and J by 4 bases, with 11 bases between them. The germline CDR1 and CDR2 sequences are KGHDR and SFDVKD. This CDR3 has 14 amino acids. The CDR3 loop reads CATSDRSLPDTQYF. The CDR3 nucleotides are TGTGCCACCAGTGACCGAAGTTTACCAGATACGCAGTATTTT.

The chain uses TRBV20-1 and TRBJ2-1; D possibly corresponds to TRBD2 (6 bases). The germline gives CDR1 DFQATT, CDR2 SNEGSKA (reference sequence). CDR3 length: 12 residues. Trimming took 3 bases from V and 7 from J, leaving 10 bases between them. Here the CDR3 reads CSARGGINEQFF. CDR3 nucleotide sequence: TGCAGTGCTAGGGGGGGAATTAATGAGCAGTTCTTC.

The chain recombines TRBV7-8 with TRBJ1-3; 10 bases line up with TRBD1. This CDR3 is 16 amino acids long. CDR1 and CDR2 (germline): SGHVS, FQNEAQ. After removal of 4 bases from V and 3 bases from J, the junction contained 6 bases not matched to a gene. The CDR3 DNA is TGTGCCAGCAGCTCCCGACAGGGGGCAGGTGGAAACACCATATATTTT. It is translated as CASSSRQGAGGNTIYF.

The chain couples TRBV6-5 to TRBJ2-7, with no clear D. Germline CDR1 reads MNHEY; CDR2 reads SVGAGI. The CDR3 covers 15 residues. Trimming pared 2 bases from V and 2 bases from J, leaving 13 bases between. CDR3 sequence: CASSYRPRAPYEQYF. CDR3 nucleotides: TGTGCCAGCAGTTACCGCCCAAGAGCCCCCTACGAGCAGTACTTC.

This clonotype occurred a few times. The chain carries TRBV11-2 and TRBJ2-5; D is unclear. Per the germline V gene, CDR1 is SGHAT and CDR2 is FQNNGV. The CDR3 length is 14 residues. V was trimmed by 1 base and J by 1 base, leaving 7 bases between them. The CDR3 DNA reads TGTGCCAGCAGCTTAGTCCCGTTCCAAGAGACCCAGTACTTC. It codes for CASSLVPFQETQYF.

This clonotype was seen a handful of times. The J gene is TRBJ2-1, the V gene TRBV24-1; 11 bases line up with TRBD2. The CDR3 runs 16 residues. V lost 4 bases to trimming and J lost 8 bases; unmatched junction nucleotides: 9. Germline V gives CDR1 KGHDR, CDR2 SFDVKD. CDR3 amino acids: CATSESTSGGRDEQFF. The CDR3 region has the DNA TGTGCCACCAGTGAGTCCACTAGCGGGGGCCGGGATGAGCAGTTCTTC.

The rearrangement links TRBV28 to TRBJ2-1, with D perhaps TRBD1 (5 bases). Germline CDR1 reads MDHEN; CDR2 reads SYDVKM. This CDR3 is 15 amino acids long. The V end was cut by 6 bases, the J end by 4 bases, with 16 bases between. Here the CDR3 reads CASSPGSLGYNEQFF. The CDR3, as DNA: TGTGCCAGCAGCCCAGGGTCCCTGGGGTACAATGAGCAGTTCTTC.

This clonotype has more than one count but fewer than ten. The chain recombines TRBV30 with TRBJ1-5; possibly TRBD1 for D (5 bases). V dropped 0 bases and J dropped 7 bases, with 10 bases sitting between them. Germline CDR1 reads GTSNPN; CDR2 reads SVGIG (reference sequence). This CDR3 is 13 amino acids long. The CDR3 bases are TGTGCCTGGAGTGTCGGGAGGGGACAGCCCCAGCATTTT. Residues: CAWSVGRGQPQHF.

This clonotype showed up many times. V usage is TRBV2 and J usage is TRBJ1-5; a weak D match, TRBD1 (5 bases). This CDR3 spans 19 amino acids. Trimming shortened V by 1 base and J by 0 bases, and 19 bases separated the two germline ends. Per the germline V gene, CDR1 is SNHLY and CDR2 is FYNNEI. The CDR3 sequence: CASSEGRGRHLDSNQPQHF. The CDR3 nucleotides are TGTGCCAGCAGTGAAGGTCGGGGACGGCATCTAGATAGCAATCAGCCCCAGCATTTT.

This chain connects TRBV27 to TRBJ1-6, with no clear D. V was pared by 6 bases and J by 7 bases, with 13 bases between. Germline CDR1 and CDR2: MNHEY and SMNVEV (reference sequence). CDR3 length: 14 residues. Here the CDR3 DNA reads TGTGCCAGCAGACCTGGGGTAACAAATTCACCCCTCCACTTT. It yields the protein CASRPGVTNSPLHF.

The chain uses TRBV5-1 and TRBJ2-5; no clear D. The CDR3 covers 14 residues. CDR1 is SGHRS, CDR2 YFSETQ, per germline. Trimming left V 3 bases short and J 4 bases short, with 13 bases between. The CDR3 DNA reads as TGCGCCAGCAGCTCCCAGTTTTCGGGAGAGACCCAGTACTTC. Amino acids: CASSSQFSGETQYF.

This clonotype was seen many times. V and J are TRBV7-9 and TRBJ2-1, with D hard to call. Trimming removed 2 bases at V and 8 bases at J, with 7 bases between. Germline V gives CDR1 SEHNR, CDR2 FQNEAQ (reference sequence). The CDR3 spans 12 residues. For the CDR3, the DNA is TGTGCCAGCAGCTTAAATAAGGATGAGCAGTTCTTC. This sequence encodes CASSLNKDEQFF. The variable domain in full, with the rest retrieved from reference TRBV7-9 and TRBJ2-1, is DTGVSQNPRHKITKRGQNVTFRCDPISEHNRLYWYRQTLGQGPEFLTYFQNEAQLEKSRLLSDRFSAERPKGSFSTLEIQRTEQGDSAMYLCASSLNKDEQFFGPGTRLTVL.

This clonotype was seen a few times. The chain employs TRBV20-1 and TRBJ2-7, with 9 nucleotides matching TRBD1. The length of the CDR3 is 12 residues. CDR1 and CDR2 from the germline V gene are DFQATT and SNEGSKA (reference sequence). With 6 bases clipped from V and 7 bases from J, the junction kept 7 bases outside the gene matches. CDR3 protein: CSATQGAGEQYF. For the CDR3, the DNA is TGCAGTGCAACACAGGGGGCGGGTGAGCAGTACTTC.

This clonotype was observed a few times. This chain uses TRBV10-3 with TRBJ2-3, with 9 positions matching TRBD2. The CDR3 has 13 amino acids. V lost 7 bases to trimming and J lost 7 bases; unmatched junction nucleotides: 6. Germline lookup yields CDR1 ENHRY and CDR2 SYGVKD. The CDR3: CAITSGVGHTQYF. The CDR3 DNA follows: TGTGCCATCACTAGCGGGGTGGGTCATACGCAGTATTTT.

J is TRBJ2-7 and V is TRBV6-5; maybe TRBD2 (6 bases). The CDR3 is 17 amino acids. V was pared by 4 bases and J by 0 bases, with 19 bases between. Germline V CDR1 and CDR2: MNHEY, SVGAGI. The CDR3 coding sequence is TGTGCCAGCAGTTTTGGGGCGGGACGGTCGAGCTCCTACGAGCAGTACTTC. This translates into CASSFGAGRSSSYEQYF.

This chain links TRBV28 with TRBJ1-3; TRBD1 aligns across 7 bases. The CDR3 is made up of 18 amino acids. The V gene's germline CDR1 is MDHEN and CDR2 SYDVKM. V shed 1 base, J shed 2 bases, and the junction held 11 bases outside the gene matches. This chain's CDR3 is CASSLFPPGGAAGNTIYF. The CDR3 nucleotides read TGTGCCAGCAGTTTATTCCCCCCAGGGGGGGCGGCTGGAAACACCATATATTTT.

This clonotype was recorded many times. CDR3 in DNA: TGCAGTGCTATAGACCCTACCGGCAATCAGCCCCAGCATTTT. Protein sequence: CSAIDPTGNQPQHF. This rearrangement joins TRBV20-1 to TRBJ1-5; D uncertain. There are 14 residues in the CDR3. The germline CDR1 and CDR2 sequences are DFQATT and SNEGSKA (reference sequence). The ends were cut back, 4 bases at V and 2 bases at J, with 12 bases in the middle.

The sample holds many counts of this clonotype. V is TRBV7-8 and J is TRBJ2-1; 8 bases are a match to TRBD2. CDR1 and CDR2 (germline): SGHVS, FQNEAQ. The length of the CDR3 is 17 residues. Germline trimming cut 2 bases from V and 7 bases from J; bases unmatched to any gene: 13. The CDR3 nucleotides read TGTGCCAGCAGCTTAAATCGGGAGGGCCGATCGCGTAATGAGCAGTTCTTC. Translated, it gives CASSLNREGRSRNEQFF.

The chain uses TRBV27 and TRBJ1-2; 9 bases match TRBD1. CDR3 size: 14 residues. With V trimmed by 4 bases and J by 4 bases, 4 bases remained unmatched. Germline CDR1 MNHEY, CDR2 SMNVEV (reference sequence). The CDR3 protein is CASSSTTGGYGYTF. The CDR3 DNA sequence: TGTGCCAGCAGTTCCACGACAGGGGGCTATGGCTACACCTTC.

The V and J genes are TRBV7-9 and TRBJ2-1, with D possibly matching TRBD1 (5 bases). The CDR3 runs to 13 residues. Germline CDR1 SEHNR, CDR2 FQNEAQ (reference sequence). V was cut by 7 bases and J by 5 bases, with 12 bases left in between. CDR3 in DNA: TGTGCCAGCACACAGGCTCGAGACAATGAGCAGTTCTTC. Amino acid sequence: CASTQARDNEQFF. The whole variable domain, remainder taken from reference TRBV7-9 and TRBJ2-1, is DTGVSQNPRHKITKRGQNVTFRCDPISEHNRLYWYRQTLGQGPEFLTYFQNEAQLEKSRLLSDRFSAERPKGSFSTLEIQRTEQGDSAMYLCASTQARDNEQFFGPGTRLTVL.